Listed below are T cell receptor beta chains from one sample, sequenced in a study of beta chain features in type 1 diabetes. The repertoire was sequenced with immunoSEQ multiplex PCR; TCRdb's copy has only in-frame clones and lacks some. Among more than 150,000 clones, about an eighth were seen once, and the ten largest hold roughly 0.6%. The sample consisted of central memory CD4+ T cells from blood. These receptors were collected from a woman under 30 in good health. Both conserved end residues are part of each CDR3. D genes are given only for firm matches. The size entry is marked missing in some rows and otherwise reads once, few, many or a size class.

d_call: NA
clone_size: few
j_call: TRBJ2-1
v_call: TRBV9
cdr3_aa: CASSRGGSSYNEQFF
cdr3_nt: TGTGCCAGCAGCAGAGGTGGGAGCTCCTACAATGAGCAGTTCTTC

d_call: TRBD1
clone_size: few
j_call: TRBJ2-7
v_call: TRBV10-3
cdr3_aa: CAISEGQGFSYEQYF
cdr3_nt: TGTGCCATCAGTGAAGGACAGGGATTCTCCTACGAGCAGTACTTC

d_call: TRBD2
clone_size: NA
j_call: TRBJ2-7
v_call: TRBV5-1
cdr3_aa: CASSLSPAGSGAYEQYF
cdr3_nt: TGCGCCAGCAGCTTGTCCCCAGCGGGAAGCGGAGCCTACGAGCAGTACTTC

d_call: NA
clone_size: many
j_call: TRBJ2-7
v_call: TRBV30
cdr3_aa: CAWSVSSSGIEQYF
cdr3_nt: TGTGCCTGGAGTGTTTCCTCGTCTGGCATCGAGCAGTACTTC

d_call: NA
clone_size: NA
j_call: TRBJ1-4
v_call: TRBV2
cdr3_aa: CASSEDGVEKLFF
cdr3_nt: TGTGCCAGCAGTGAAGACGGAGTCGAAAAACTGTTTTTT

d_call: TRBD1
clone_size: NA
j_call: TRBJ2-7
v_call: TRBV5-1
cdr3_aa: CASSSGQVSYEQYF
cdr3_nt: TGCGCCAGCAGCTCGGGACAGGTCTCCTACGAGCAGTACTTC

d_call: TRBD2
clone_size: few
j_call: TRBJ2-3
v_call: TRBV28
cdr3_aa: CASSTTSGGGGTPDTQYF
cdr3_nt: TGTGCCAGCAGCACGACCTCCGGGGGGGGAGGGACTCCGGATACGCAGTATTTT

d_call: TRBD1
clone_size: few
j_call: TRBJ2-5
v_call: TRBV2
cdr3_aa: CASRRTGGTETQYF
cdr3_nt: TGTGCCAGCAGACGGACAGGGGGAACGGAGACCCAGTACTTC

d_call: TRBD2
clone_size: few
j_call: TRBJ2-7
v_call: TRBV2
cdr3_aa: CASSTSTRNSGRAHEQYF
cdr3_nt: TGTGCCAGCAGTACCTCAACCCGAAATAGCGGGAGGGCCCACGAGCAGTACTTC

d_call: TRBD2
clone_size: NA
j_call: TRBJ2-3
v_call: TRBV4-1
cdr3_aa: CASSQDKAGGLDTQYF
cdr3_nt: TGCGCCAGCAGCCAAGATAAAGCGGGAGGTCTAGATACGCAGTATTTT

d_call: TRBD2
clone_size: few
j_call: TRBJ2-7
v_call: TRBV4-2
cdr3_aa: CASSQGTRTYEQYF
cdr3_nt: TGTGCCAGCAGCCAAGGGACTAGGACCTACGAGCAGTACTTC

d_call: TRBD1
clone_size: NA
j_call: TRBJ2-7
v_call: TRBV25-1
cdr3_aa: CASSNPGTAANEQYF
cdr3_nt: TGTGCCAGCAGTAATCCCGGGACAGCTGCCAACGAGCAGTACTTC

d_call: TRBD1
clone_size: few
j_call: TRBJ2-5
v_call: TRBV7-9
cdr3_aa: CASSIRQGGETQYF
cdr3_nt: TGTGCCAGCAGCATACGACAGGGGGGAGAGACCCAGTACTTC

d_call: NA
clone_size: NA
j_call: TRBJ2-7
v_call: TRBV29-1
cdr3_aa: CSVGRENYEQYF
cdr3_nt: TGCAGCGTGGGACGGGAGAACTACGAGCAGTACTTC

d_call: TRBD1
clone_size: few
j_call: TRBJ2-7
v_call: TRBV5-4
cdr3_aa: CASSLGTGPYEQYF
cdr3_nt: TGTGCCAGCAGCTTGGGGACAGGGCCCTACGAGCAGTACTTC

d_call: TRBD2
clone_size: NA
j_call: TRBJ2-1
v_call: TRBV27
cdr3_aa: CASTPTSGSSWFF
cdr3_nt: TGTGCCAGCACCCCGACTAGCGGGAGTTCTTGGTTCTTC

d_call: TRBD2
clone_size: NA
j_call: TRBJ2-7
v_call: TRBV2
cdr3_aa: CASSGRLAGALHQQYF
cdr3_nt: TGTGCCAGCAGTGGGAGACTAGCGGGAGCCCTCCATCAGCAGTACTTC

d_call: NA
clone_size: NA
j_call: TRBJ1-2
v_call: TRBV18
cdr3_aa: CASSPSPQGFYGYTF
cdr3_nt: TGTGCCAGCTCACCAAGCCCTCAGGGTTTCTATGGCTACACCTTC

d_call: NA
clone_size: few
j_call: TRBJ2-7
v_call: TRBV4-2
cdr3_aa: CASSQSRDSSYEQYF
cdr3_nt: TGTGCCAGCAGCCAGAGCCGGGACTCGTCCTACGAGCAGTACTTC

d_call: NA
clone_size: few
j_call: TRBJ2-2
v_call: TRBV5-1
cdr3_aa: CASSSTETNTGELFF
cdr3_nt: TGCGCCAGCAGCTCGACTGAGACGAACACCGGGGAGCTGTTTTTT